A selection of T cell receptor beta chains follows, all from one sample in a study of blood T cell repertoires in COVID-19. The data were produced by immunoSEQ multiplex PCR, yet TCRdb's version contains in-frame clones alone and is incomplete. The sample yields 250,000 to 350,000 clones, over 75% seen once. The sample comprised peripheral blood. The receptors shown here come from a man aged 18 to 30 with active or convalescent COVID-19. Each CDR3 is given with its conserved first and last residue. A D gene is named only where the DNA matches it firmly. Rows may omit the clone size; those that give it use once, few, many or a size class.

clone_size,v_call,d_call,j_call,cdr3_aa,cdr3_nt
.,TRBV19,.,TRBJ2-2,CASSIGTPPGELFF,TGTGCCAGTAGTATAGGGACACCCCCCGGGGAGCTGTTTTTT
.,TRBV6-2/TRBV6-3,.,TRBJ1-5,CASSYDWRVGNGNQPQHF,TGTGCCAGCAGTTACGATTGGAGGGTCGGGAATGGCAATCAGCCCCAGCATTTT
few,TRBV19,.,TRBJ1-3,CASSVQDSGNTIYF,TGTGCCAGTAGTGTACAGGACTCTGGAAACACCATATATTTT
.,TRBV20-1,TRBD2,TRBJ2-1,CSASSGGDYNEQFF,TGCAGTGCTAGTAGCGGGGGCGACTACAATGAGCAGTTCTTC
.,TRBV7-2,TRBD1,TRBJ1-2,CASSLWEPEGAGYGYTF,TGTGCCAGCAGCTTGTGGGAGCCAGAGGGGGCGGGCTATGGCTACACCTTC
few,TRBV9,.,TRBJ1-5,CASSVGQNSNQPQHF,TGTGCCAGCAGCGTAGGACAGAATAGCAATCAGCCCCAGCATTTT
.,TRBV7-8,.,TRBJ1-5,CASSLDRTNSNQPQHF,TGTGCCAGCAGCCTCGACAGGACAAATAGCAATCAGCCCCAGCATTTT
once,TRBV4-3,TRBD1,TRBJ2-7,CASSQAPGGTGPYEQYF,TGCGCCAGCAGCCAAGCCCCCGGGGGGACAGGGCCCTACGAGCAGTACTTC
.,TRBV29-1,TRBD2,TRBJ2-2,CSVEGTKAGGRVGELFF,TGCAGCGTTGAAGGAACAAAAGCGGGGGGCCGCGTCGGGGAGCTGTTTTTT
once,TRBV19,TRBD1,TRBJ2-3,CASSIGQGPDTQYF,TGTGCCAGTAGTATCGGACAGGGACCAGATACGCAGTATTTT
.,TRBV10-3,.,TRBJ1-1,CAISESMTTANTEAFF,TGTGCCATCAGTGAGTCGATGACGACAGCGAACACTGAAGCTTTCTTT
.,TRBV7-9,TRBD1,TRBJ2-7,CASSTTGTGIYEQYF,TGTGCCAGCAGTACTACCGGGACAGGGATTTACGAGCAGTACTTC
.,TRBV11-2,TRBD2,TRBJ2-5,CASSLSTSGGETQYF,TGTGCCAGCAGCTTGTCGACTAGCGGAGGGGAGACCCAGTACTTC
.,TRBV18,.,TRBJ1-1,CASSPVSTGNTEAFF,TGTGCCAGCTCACCAGTTAGCACAGGGAACACTGAAGCTTTCTTT
.,TRBV10-3,.,TRBJ2-3,CAISGGTDTQYF,TGTGCCATCAGCGGGGGCACAGATACGCAGTATTTT
.,TRBV7-6,TRBD1,TRBJ1-6,CASSLGGQGPGSPLHF,TGTGCCAGCAGCTTAGGGGGACAGGGGCCAGGTTCACCCCTCCACTTT
.,TRBV19,TRBD2,TRBJ2-7,CASSKPSGGYYEQYF,TGTGCCAGTAGTAAACCTAGCGGGGGTTATTACGAGCAGTACTTC
.,TRBV10-3,TRBD2,TRBJ2-3,CAISESMGTSSDTQYF,TGTGCCATCAGTGAGTCGATGGGGACTAGCTCAGATACGCAGTATTTT
.,TRBV16,.,TRBJ1-6,CASSQYTGSSPLHF,TGTGCCAGCAGCCAGTATACAGGGTCCTCACCCCTCCACTTT
few,TRBV9,.,TRBJ1-1,CASSVGGPANTEAFF,TGTGCCAGCAGCGTAGGGGGCCCAGCGAACACTGAAGCTTTCTTT
.,TRBV4-1,TRBD1,TRBJ2-5,CASSQEGTVQETQYF,TGCGCCAGCAGCCAAGAGGGGACAGTCCAAGAGACCCAGTACTTC
.,TRBV9,.,TRBJ1-2,CASSADPYSGGALGYTF,TGTGCCAGCAGCGCAGATCCTTACAGCGGAGGGGCGCTTGGCTACACCTTC
.,TRBV18,.,TRBJ2-7,CASSPSAGLHEQYF,TGTGCCAGCTCACCAAGCGCGGGGCTTCACGAGCAGTACTTC